This T cell receptor beta chain was documented in a study of cytomegalovirus exposure and HLA in healthy donors. The PCR used 60 Vbeta and 13 Jbeta primers. Sequencing was performed with immunoSEQ multiplex PCR; in TCRdb, only in-frame clones are kept and a portion is missing. Altogether roughly 150,000 clones are present, about 84% being singletons, with the ten largest covering about 6.8%. This clone came up once. Per germline, CDR1 MNHEY and CDR2 SMNVEV (reference sequence). With V trimmed by 5 bases and J by 3 bases, 5 bases remained unmatched. This CDR3 is 15 amino acids long. This sequence joins TRBV27 and TRBJ2-2; 8 bases map to TRBD1. The origin of this receptor is a woman aged 40 to 50 in good health and CMV-seropositive. Source material: PBMCs. Here the CDR3 reads CASSVNRGDTGELFF. Here the CDR3 DNA reads TGTGCCAGCAGTGTCAACAGGGGGGACACCGGGGAGCTGTTTTTT.